Here is one TCR beta chain with its context. CDR1 is MNHNY and CDR2 is SVGAGI in the germline V gene (reference sequence). V was clipped by 7 bases and J by 2 bases; unmatched bases: 5. The CDR3 sequence is 14 residues long. Measured with immunoSEQ multiplex PCR; TCRdb has only the in-frame clones, and not every one. The repertoire consists of more than 5,500 clones, with roughly 70% occurring once and the leading ten covering about 9.2%. Adults with ileal or ileocolonic Crohn's disease and an indication for resection were eligible. These data originate in a study of T cell repertoires in ileal Crohn's disease.

Material: ileal tissue. The sequence derives from an adult with Crohn's disease. The chain links TRBV6-6 to TRBJ1-2, with 9 bases lining up with TRBD1. Written as DNA, the CDR3 is TGTGCCAGCATCCTCGGACAGGGGAACTATGGCTACACCTTC. Its translation is CASILGQGNYGYTF.